Following are 9 T cell receptor beta chains from one sample sequenced in a study of blood T cell repertoires in COVID-19. Sequencing was performed with immunoSEQ multiplex PCR; in TCRdb, only in-frame clones are kept and a portion is missing. The repertoire holds fewer than 85,000 clones, with roughly 89% as singletons. The material sequenced was peripheral blood. The receptors shown here come from a man aged 50-59 years with active COVID-19.

V usage is TRBV5-1 and J usage is TRBJ1-2; a possible D gene is TRBD1 (5 bases). The germline gives CDR1 SGHRS, CDR2 YFSETQ. V shed 4 bases and J shed 4 bases, with 23 bases lying between them. The CDR3 loop spans 17 amino acids. Here the CDR3 reads CASSGTIAAGDVYGYTF. The CDR3 bases are TGCGCCAGCAGCGGAACTATCGCGGCGGGGGACGTCTATGGCTACACCTTC.

Points on this clone: This specimen includes other DNA sequences encoding the same CDR3. This chain uses TRBV5-1 with TRBJ1-1, with 8 positions matching TRBD1. The V gene end was trimmed by 4 bases and the J gene end by 1 base; junction bases not matched to a gene: 3. The germline CDR1 and CDR2 sequences are SGHRS and YFSETQ. The CDR3 sequence is 14 residues long. The CDR3 region has the DNA TGCGCCAGCAGCCCCGGGACAGGGAACACTGAAGCTTTCTTT. It codes for CASSPGTGNTEAFF.

The chain joins TRBV7-2 to TRBJ2-1; 9 bases line up with TRBD2. V lost 4 bases and J lost 4; bases outside the gene matches: 8. Germline values: CDR1 SGHTA, CDR2 FQGNSA. This CDR3 is 16 amino acids long. The CDR3 sequence: CASSSAGSGGYNEQFF. As DNA, the CDR3 is TGTGCCAGCAGCTCCGCGGGTAGCGGGGGTTACAATGAGCAGTTCTTC.

This clone was recorded a few times. The chain uses TRBV5-8 and TRBJ2-1; a possible D gene is TRBD1 (6 bases). Germline CDR1 SGHTS, CDR2 YDEGEE. The length of the CDR3 is 17 residues. V was pared by 5 bases and J by 3 bases, with 21 bases between. CDR3 sequence: CASSYRPGTRRYNEQFF. The DNA of the CDR3 is TGTGCCAGCAGTTACCGGCCCGGGACAAGGCGCTACAATGAGCAGTTCTTC.

The chain combines TRBV28 with TRBJ2-7; possible D gene TRBD2, 7 bases. Germline values: CDR1 MDHEN, CDR2 SYDVKM. The V end lost 7 bases, the J end lost 4 bases, and 23 bases lay between the germline ends. The CDR3 loop spans 16 amino acids. Here the CDR3 reads CASTLGGARVAYEQYF. CDR3 sequence (DNA): TGTGCCAGCACTCTGGGGGGGGCGCGAGTAGCTTACGAGCAGTACTTC.

This clone was observed a single time. CDR3 DNA: TGCGCCAGCAGCCAAGAAGGGACAGGGGCGGTGAACACTGAAGCTTTCTTT. Its translation: CASSQEGTGAVNTEAFF. V and J are TRBV4-1 and TRBJ1-1, with 10 bases aligning to TRBD1. The CDR3 contains 17 residues. V was clipped by 0 bases and J by 0 bases; unmatched bases: 4. Per the germline V gene, CDR1 is MGHRA and CDR2 is YSYEKL.

The rearrangement uses TRBV25-1 and TRBJ2-1, with 7 positions matching TRBD2. CDR3 size: 16 residues. Germline V gene sequence: CDR1 MGHDK, CDR2 SYGVNS. With V trimmed by 4 bases and J by 0 bases, 6 bases remained unmatched. In DNA, the CDR3 is TGTGCCAGCAGTGGGGGGAGGGAGAGCTCCTACAATGAGCAGTTCTTC. This codes for CASSGGRESSYNEQFF.

This clone was detected only once. This sequence joins TRBV7-9 and TRBJ2-7; TRBD1 is a possible D gene (5 bases). The CDR3 has 15 amino acids. Germline CDR1 is SEHNR and CDR2 is FQNEAQ (reference sequence). V was shortened by 1 base and J by 2 bases, with 12 bases between the two germline ends. The CDR3 region is CASSLGGGAPYEQYF. Here the CDR3 DNA reads TGTGCCAGCAGCTTAGGTGGTGGGGCCCCCTACGAGCAGTACTTC.

The rearrangement uses TRBV29-1 and TRBJ1-2; possible D gene TRBD1, 6 bases. V was shortened by 3 bases and J by 5 bases, with 16 bases between the two germline ends. The germline gives CDR1 SQVTM, CDR2 ANQGSEA. The CDR3 runs 14 residues. The CDR3 DNA reads TGCAGCGTTGAGACCGACAGGTCTTTATATGGCTACACCTTC. Its translation is CSVETDRSLYGYTF.